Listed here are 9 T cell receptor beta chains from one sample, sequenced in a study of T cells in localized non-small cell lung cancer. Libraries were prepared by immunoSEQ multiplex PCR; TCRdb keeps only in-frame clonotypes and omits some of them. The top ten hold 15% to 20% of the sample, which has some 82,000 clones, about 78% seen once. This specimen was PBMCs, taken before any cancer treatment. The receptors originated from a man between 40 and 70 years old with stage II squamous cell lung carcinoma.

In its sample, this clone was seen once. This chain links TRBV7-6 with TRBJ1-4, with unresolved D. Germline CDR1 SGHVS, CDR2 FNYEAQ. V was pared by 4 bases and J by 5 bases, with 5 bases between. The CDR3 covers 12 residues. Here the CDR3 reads CASSSGNEKLFF. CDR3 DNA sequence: TGTGCCAGCAGCTCGGGAAATGAAAAACTGTTTTTT.

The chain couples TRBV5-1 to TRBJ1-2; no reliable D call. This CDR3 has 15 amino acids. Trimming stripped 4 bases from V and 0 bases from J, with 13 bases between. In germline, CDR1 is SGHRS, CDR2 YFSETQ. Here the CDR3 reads CASSPTRLTNYGYTF. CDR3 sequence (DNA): TGCGCCAGCAGCCCTACCAGGCTCACTAACTATGGCTACACCTTC.

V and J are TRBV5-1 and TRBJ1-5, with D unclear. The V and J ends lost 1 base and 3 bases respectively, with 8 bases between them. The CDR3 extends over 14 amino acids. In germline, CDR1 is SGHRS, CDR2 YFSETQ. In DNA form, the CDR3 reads TGCGCCAGCAGCTTGAGGAAAGACAATCAGCCCCAGCATTTT. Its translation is CASSLRKDNQPQHF.

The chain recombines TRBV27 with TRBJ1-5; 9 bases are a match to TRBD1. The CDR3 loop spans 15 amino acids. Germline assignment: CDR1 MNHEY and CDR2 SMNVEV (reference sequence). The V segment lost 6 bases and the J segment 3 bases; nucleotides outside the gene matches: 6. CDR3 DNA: TGTGCCAGCAGACCCGGGACAGGGTTCAATCAGCCCCAGCATTTT. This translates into CASRPGTGFNQPQHF.

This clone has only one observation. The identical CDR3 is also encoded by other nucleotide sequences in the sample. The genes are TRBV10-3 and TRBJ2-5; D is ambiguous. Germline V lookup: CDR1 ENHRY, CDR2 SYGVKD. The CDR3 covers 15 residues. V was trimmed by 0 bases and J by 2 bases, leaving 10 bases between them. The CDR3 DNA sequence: TGTGCCATCAGTGAGTCAGGCAGGCCACAAGAGACCCAGTACTTC. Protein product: CAISESGRPQETQYF.

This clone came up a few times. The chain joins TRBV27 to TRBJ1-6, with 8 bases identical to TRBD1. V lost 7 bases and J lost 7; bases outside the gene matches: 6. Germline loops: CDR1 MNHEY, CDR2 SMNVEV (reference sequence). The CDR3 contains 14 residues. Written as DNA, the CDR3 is TGTGCCAGCAACCAGGGGGCAGCGAATTCACCCCTCCACTTT. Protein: CASNQGAANSPLHF.

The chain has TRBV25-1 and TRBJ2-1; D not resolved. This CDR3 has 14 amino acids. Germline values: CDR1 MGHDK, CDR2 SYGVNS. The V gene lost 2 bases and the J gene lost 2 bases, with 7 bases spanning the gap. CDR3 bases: TGTGCCAGCAGTGAAGACAAACCCTACAATGAGCAGTTCTTC. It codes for CASSEDKPYNEQFF. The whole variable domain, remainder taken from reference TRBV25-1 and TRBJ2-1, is EADIYQTPRYLVIGTGKKITLECSQTMGHDKMYWYQQDPGMELHLIHYSYGVNSTEKGDLSSESTVSRIRTEHFPLTLESARPSHTSQYLCASSEDKPYNEQFFGPGTRLTVL.

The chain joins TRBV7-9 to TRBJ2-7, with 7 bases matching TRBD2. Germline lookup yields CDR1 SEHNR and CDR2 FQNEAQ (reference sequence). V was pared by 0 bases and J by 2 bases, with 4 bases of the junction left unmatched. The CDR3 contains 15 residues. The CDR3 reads CASSLAPSGPYEQYF. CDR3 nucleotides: TGTGCCAGCAGCTTAGCGCCTAGCGGCCCCTACGAGCAGTACTTC.

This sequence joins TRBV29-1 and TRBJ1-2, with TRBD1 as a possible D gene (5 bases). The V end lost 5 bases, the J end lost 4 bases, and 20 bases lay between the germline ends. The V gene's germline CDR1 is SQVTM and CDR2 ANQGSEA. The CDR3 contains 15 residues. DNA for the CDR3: TGCAGCGTTAAGGTTTGGTCCGAAAGGGGCTATGGCTACACCTTC. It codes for CSVKVWSERGYGYTF.